Detailed here is one TCR beta chain. This sample was taken from a study of control samples from healthy donors and cancer patients. V lost 6 bases and J lost 6, with 17 bases in between. This CDR3 has 14 residues. Germline-derived CDR1 and CDR2 are MNHEY and SVGAGI. The data were produced by immunoSEQ multiplex PCR, yet TCRdb's version contains in-frame clones alone and is incomplete. The table includes 160,000 or so clones, about 94% detected once. The TCR sequence derives from a woman between 40 and 55 years old in good health. The sample was blood. This chain links TRBV6-5 with TRBJ1-1; D remains ambiguous. CDR3 DNA sequence: TGTGCCAGCAGCCCGGTCGTTATCCTCGCTGAAGCTTTCTTT. It is translated as CASSPVVILAEAFF.